This T cell receptor (beta chain) was recorded in a study of shared clonotypes between healthy human individuals (dated by TCRdb to 2018 to 2021). About the study as a whole: Three men and a couple of women, aged 18 to 49 years, made up the cohort. To increase sequencing depth and limit assay-specific biases, TCR repertoire library preparation and sequencing were carried out by different laboratories using diverse techniques. To estimate repertoire size and how much clonotypes are shared between individuals, the study performed deep sequencing of blood TCR repertoires from 4 to 6 healthy adults. For each donor, CD4 naive and CD4 memory were each run on three plates, CD8 naive on two plates, and CD8 memory on one plate. Each donor's leukapheresis produced roughly between roughly 0.85 and 9 billion PBMCs. Beyond this particular receptor, the publication reports: Sharing across a handful of donors was observed for approximately 5% of naive CD4, over 3% of naive CD8, about 2.3% of memory CD4, and around 0.4% of memory CD8 clonotypes. Clonotypes shared by all four sorted-subset donors showed higher generation probabilities than non-shared clonotypes. Sampling was limited to blood, and TCR repertoires in tissue likely differ from TCR repertoires in blood. Estimated clonotype richness was generally larger for naive than for memory subsets. Because the study included only a small number of donors, the genetic and exposure-history diversity represented was limited. Based on pairwise subsampling, the degree of clonotype sharing among donors was expected to be affected by sequencing depth. Even with the large sequencing depth, rarefaction of the sorted-subset datasets indicated that sequencing was incomplete.

TCR CDR3 regions were amplified from genomic DNA by multiplex PCR using the deep immunoSEQ assay. For each cell subset, the extracted genomic DNA was distributed evenly across all wells of several immunoSEQ 96-well plates, and each plate served as one replicate. For sorted subsets, each replicate PCR was loaded with about 200 ng genomic DNA, equivalent to approximately 33,000 T cell genomes. Purified libraries were measured with a Qubit 3.0 fluorometer, size-checked on a Bioanalyzer 2100, and measured again with the KAPA Library Quantification kit. A separate single-read 150-cycle Illumina NextSeq 550 flow cell was used to sequence each immunoSEQ 96-well plate. On the authors' methods: Because the immunoSEQ output held only junctional sequences and lacked quality scores, the filtering could not match the filtering applied to full-length reads. To assign V/J genes and CDR3, sequences were annotated against IMGT germline references using PyIR, a Python wrapper for IgBLAST v1.9. Reads were filtered out if the reads had weak V/J assignments (E-value above 1e-6), no CDR3, stop codons, out-of-frame junctions, or ambiguous translated residues. V3J clonotypes were defined by identical inferred V gene, J gene, and CDR3 amino acid sequence. Percentage overlap between repertoires was computed as shared unique clonotypes divided by the size of the smaller repertoire. RTK rarefaction, the Chao1 estimator, and Recon v2.1 estimates of unobserved clonotypes were used to assess repertoire richness. OLGA was used to compute generation probabilities for all TCRbeta clonotypes that the gDNA method yielded from a handful of donors. TCRdb provides this immuneACCESS table in a form limited to in-frame rearrangements. Some clones are lacking; in checked studies, under half of them reflect an unresolved V gene, and why the rest are absent is not known. V, J and clone size are those of that table, while D and trimming were read from the DNA. Within this sample are some 740,000 clones, with approximately 92% of them counted one time only. Together, the top ten hold approximately 25% of the sample.

CD8 naive samples were obtained by positive selection for CCR7 among CD45RO-negative cells, yielding a CD45RA+CCR7+ population from which TemRA cells were excluded. Donors were healthy HIV-negative adults with no recently reported acute infections or vaccinations. Every donor was a Caucasian adult living in Nashville, Tennessee, USA. After blood collection by leukapheresis, PBMCs were isolated using Ficoll-Histopaque density gradient centrifugation and then cryopreserved in the vapor phase of liquid nitrogen. Analytical flow cytometry was used to check the purity and quantity of each magnetically sorted T cell population. Genomic DNA was isolated from each sorted fraction and quantified by UV absorbance on a Nanodrop 2000c. Inclusive of the bounding cysteine and phenylalanine, the CDR3 is 15 residues long. The DNA shown is the 45-base CDR3, in frame from base 1. Germline trimming: 7 bases from V, 7 bases from J; junction bases outside gene matches: 9. CDR1 SNHLY and CDR2 FYNNEI are derived from the germline V gene.

A remark on this clone: No cognate antigen has been identified for it. No base quality information exists; no much larger clone differs at one position.

This clonotype was sampled from a man aged 30 to 39 in good health. The chain is encoded by TRBV2 joined to TRBJ2-1, and 11 bases in between align with TRBD1. Sequenced material: naive CD8+ T cells sorted from blood. The cell subset or site tag for this specimen amounts to: CD45RA+CCR7+. The CDR3 region reads CASNRRDRGLNEQFF. The DNA sequence is as follows: TGTGCCAGCAACAGGAGGGACAGGGGGTTGAATGAGCAGTTCTTC.